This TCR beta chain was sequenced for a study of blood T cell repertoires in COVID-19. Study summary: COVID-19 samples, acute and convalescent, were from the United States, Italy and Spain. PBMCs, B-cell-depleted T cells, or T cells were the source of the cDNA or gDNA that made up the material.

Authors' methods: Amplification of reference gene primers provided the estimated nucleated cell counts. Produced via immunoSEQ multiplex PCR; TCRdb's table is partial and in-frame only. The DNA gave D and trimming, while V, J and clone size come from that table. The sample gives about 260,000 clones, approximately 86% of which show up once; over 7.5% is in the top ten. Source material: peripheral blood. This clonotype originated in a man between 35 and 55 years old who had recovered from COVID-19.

Here the CDR3 DNA reads TGTGCCATCAGTGAAGGGGGGGACCTGGAGACCCAGTACTTC. Translation gives CAISEGGDLETQYF. The chain combines TRBV10-3 with TRBJ2-5; possible D gene TRBD2, 7 bases. The CDR3 spans 14 residues. V was cut by 3 bases and J by 5 bases, with 13 bases left in between. CDR1 and CDR2 from the germline V gene are ENHRY and SYGVKD.